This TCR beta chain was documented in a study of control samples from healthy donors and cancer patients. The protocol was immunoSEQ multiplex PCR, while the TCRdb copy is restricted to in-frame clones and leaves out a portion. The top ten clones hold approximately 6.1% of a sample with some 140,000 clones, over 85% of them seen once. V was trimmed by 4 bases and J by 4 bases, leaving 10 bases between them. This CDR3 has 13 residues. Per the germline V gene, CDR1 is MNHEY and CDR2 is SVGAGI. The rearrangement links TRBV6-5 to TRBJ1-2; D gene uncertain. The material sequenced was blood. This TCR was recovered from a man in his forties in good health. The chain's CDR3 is CASSFNLGYGYTF. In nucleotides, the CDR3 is TGTGCCAGCAGTTTCAATTTGGGCTATGGCTACACCTTC.